This T cell receptor beta chain was sequenced during a study of cytotoxic CD8 clonotypes in ibrutinib-treated CLL. Clones were sequenced by immunoSEQ multiplex PCR, and TCRdb holds only the in-frame ones, with some missing. The sample carries 300,000 or so clones, roughly 71% recorded once. Libraries of TCR beta were made from approximately 2 micrograms of genomic DNA that came from cryopreserved PBMCs. There are a few counts of this clone. The CDR3 is 18 residues long. V was cut by 0 bases and J by 1 base, with 17 bases left in between. Germline V CDR1 and CDR2: SGDLS, YYNGEE. This specimen consisted of PBMCs, obtained after 36 months of ibrutinib treatment. This receptor was taken from a human donor with chronic lymphocytic leukemia. This chain connects TRBV9 to TRBJ2-1; D possibly corresponds to TRBD2 (6 bases). CDR3 coding DNA: TGTGCCAGCAGCGTAGTGGGTGGCGGGGTGTCATCCTACAATGAGCAGTTCTTC. Protein product: CASSVVGGGVSSYNEQFF.